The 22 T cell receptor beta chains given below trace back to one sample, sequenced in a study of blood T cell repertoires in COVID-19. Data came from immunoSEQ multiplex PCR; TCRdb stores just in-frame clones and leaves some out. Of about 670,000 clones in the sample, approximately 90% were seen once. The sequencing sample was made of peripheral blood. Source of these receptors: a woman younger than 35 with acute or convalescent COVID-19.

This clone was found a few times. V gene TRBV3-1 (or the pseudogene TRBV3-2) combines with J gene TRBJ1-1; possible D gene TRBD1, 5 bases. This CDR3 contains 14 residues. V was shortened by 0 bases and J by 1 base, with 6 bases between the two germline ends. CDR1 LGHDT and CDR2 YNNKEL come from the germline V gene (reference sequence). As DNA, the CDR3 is TGTGCCAGCAGCCAAGATCAGGGGAACACTGAAGCTTTCTTT. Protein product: CASSQDQGNTEAFF.

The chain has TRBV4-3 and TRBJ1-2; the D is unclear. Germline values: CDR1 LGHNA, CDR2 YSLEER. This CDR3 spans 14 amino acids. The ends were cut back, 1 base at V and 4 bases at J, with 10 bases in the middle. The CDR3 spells CASSQGGSSYGYTF. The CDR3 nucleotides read TGCGCCAGCAGCCAAGGAGGCTCCAGCTATGGCTACACCTTC.

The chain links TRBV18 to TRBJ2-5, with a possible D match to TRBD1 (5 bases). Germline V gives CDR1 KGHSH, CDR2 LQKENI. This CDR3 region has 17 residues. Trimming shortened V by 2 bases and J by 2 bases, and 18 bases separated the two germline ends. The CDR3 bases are TGTGCCAGCTCACCAAGAGTACCCGGACATACACAAGAGACCCAGTACTTC. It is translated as CASSPRVPGHTQETQYF.

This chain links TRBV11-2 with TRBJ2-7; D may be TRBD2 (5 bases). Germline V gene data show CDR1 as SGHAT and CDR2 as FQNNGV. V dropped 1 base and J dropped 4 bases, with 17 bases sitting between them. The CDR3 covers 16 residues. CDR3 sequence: CASSLGAISRGYEQYF. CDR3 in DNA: TGTGCCAGCAGCTTAGGGGCGATTAGCCGGGGTTACGAGCAGTACTTC.

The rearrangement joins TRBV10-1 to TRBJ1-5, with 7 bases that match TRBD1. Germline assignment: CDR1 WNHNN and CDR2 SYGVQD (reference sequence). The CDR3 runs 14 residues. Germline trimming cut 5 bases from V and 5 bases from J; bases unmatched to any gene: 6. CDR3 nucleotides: TGCGCCAGCAGTTTACGGGACAGTTATCAGCCCCAGCATTTT. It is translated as CASSLRDSYQPQHF.

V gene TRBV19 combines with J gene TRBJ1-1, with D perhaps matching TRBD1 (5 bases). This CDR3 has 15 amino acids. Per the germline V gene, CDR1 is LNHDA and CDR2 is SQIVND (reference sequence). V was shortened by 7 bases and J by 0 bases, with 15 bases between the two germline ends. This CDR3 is CASKRTPTMNTEAFF. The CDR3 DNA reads TGTGCCAGTAAGAGGACACCGACCATGAACACTGAAGCTTTCTTT. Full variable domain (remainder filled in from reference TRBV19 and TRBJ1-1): DGGITQSPKYLFRKEGQNVTLSCEQNLNHDAMYWYRQDPGQGLRLIYYSQIVNDFQKGDIAEGYSVSREKKESFPLTVTSAQKNPTAFYLCASKRTPTMNTEAFFGQGTRLTVV.

CDR3 loop: CASSNAGGGDTQYF. CDR3 nucleotides: TGTGCCAGCAGCAACGCAGGGGGCGGGGATACGCAGTATTTT. The J gene is TRBJ2-3, the V gene TRBV7-2, with TRBD1 matching over 8 bases. V shed 5 bases and J 6 bases; nucleotides not matched to a gene: 7. The V gene's germline CDR1 is SGHTA and CDR2 FQGNSA. The CDR3 spans 14 residues. Variable domain in full (rest from reference TRBV7-2 and TRBJ2-3): GAGVSQSPSNKVTEKGKDVELRCDPISGHTALYWYRQSLGQGLEFLIYFQGNSAPDKSGLPSDRFSAERTGGSVSTLTIQRTQQEDSAVYLCASSNAGGGDTQYFGPGTRLTVL.

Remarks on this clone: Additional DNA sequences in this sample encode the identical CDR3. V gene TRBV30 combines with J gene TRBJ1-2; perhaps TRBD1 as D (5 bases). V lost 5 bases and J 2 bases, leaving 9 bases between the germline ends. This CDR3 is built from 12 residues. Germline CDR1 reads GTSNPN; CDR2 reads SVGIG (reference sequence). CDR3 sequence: CAWSGGNYGYTF. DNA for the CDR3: TGTGCCTGGTCCGGGGGAAACTATGGCTACACCTTC.

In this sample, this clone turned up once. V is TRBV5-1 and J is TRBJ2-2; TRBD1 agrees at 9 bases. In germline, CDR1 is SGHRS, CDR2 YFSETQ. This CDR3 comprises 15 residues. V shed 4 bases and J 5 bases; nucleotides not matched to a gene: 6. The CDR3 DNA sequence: TGCGCCAGCAGCACGGGACAGGGTGGTACCGGGGAGCTGTTTTTT. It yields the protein CASSTGQGGTGELFF.

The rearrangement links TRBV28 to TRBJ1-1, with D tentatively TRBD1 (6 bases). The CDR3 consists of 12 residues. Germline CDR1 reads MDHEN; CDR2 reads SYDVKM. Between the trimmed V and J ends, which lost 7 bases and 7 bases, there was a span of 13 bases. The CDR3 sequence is CASTVDRLEAFF. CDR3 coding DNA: TGTGCCAGCACCGTGGACAGACTTGAAGCTTTCTTT.

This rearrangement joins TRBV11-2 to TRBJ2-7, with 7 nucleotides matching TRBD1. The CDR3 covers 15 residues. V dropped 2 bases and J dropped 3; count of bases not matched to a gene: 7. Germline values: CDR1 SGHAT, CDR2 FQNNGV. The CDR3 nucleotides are TGTGCCAGCAGCTTACGACAGGGTGGGGGCTACGAGCAGTACTTC. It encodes CASSLRQGGGYEQYF.

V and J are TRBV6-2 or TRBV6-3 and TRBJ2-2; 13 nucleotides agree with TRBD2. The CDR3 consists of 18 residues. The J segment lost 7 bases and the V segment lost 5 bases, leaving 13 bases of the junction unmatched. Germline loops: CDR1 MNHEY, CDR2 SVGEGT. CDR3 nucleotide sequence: TGTGCCAGCAGTAGTCCGGGACTAGCGGGGAGCTTCGTCGGGGAGCTGTTTTTT. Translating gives CASSSPGLAGSFVGELFF.

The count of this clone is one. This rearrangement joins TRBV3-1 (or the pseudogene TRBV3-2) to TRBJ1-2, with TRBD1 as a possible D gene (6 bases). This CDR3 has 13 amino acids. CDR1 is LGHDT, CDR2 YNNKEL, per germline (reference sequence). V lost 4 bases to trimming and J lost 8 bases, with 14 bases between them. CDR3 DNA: TGTGCCAGCAGCCCAAACAGGGTTTCCGGCTACACCTTC. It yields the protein CASSPNRVSGYTF.

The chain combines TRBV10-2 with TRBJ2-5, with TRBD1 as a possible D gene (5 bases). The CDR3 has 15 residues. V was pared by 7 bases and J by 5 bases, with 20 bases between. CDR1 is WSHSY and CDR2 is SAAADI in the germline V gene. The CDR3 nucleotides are TGCGCCAGCAAAGGGCCCTCCGGACAACGGGAGACCCAGTACTTC. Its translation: CASKGPSGQRETQYF.

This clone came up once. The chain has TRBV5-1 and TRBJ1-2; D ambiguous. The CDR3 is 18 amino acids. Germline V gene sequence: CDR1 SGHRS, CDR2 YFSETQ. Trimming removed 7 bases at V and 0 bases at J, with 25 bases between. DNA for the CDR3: TGCGCCAGCGCGGGCGACGCGGGTGCGGTATTAGCTAACTATGGCTACACCTTC. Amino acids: CASAGDAGAVLANYGYTF. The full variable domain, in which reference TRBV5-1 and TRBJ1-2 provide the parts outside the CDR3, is KAGVTQTPRYLIKTRGQQVTLSCSPISGHRSVSWYQQTPGQGLQFLFEYFSETQRNKGNFPGRFSGRQFSNSRSEMNVSTLELGDSALYLCASAGDAGAVLANYGYTFGSGTRLTVV.

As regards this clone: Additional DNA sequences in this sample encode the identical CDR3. The CDR3 coding sequence is TGTGCCAGCAGTTTGGGGGCCTATGGCTACACCTTC. It yields the protein CASSLGAYGYTF. The chain is built from TRBV12-3 or TRBV12-4 and TRBJ1-2; D possibly corresponds to TRBD1 (6 bases). The CDR3 has 12 amino acids. With 3 bases removed from V and 4 bases from J, the gap between germline ends came to 6 bases.

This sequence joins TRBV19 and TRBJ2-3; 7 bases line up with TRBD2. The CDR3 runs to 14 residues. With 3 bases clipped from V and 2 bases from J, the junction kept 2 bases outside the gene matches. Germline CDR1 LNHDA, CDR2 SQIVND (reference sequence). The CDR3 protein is CASSMAGDTDTQYF. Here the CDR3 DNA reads TGTGCCAGTAGTATGGCGGGGGACACAGATACGCAGTATTTT.

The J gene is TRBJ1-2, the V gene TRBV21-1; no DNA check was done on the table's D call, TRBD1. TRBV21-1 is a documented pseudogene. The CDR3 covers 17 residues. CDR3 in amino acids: CASSPSEGDTVNYGYTF. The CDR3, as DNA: TGTGCCAGCAGCCCCTCCGAGGGGGACACAGTGAACTATGGCTACACCTTC.

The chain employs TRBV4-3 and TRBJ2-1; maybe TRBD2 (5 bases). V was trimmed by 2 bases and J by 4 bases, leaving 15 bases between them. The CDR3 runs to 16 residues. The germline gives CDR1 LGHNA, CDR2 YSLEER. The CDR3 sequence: CASSQFRRALYNEQFF. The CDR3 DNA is TGCGCCAGCAGCCAATTCAGGCGGGCGCTATACAATGAGCAGTTCTTC.

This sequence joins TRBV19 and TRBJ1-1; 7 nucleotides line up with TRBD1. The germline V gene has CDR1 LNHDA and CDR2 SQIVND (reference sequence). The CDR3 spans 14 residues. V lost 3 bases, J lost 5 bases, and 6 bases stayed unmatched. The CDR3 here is CASSMARGLTEAFF. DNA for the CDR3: TGTGCCAGTAGTATGGCGAGGGGGCTTACTGAAGCTTTCTTT.

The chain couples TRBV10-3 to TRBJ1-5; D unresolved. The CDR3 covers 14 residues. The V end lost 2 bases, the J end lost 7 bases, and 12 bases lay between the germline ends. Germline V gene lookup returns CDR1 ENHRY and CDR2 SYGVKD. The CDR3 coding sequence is TGTGCCATCAGTGAGGACTCCCGGCGGCAGCCCCAGCATTTT. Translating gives CAISEDSRRQPQHF.

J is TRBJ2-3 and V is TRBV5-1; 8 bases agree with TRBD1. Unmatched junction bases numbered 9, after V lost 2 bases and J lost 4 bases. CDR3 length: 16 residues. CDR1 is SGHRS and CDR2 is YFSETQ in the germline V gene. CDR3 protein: CASSFRTGGSSDTQYF. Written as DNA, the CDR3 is TGCGCCAGCAGCTTTAGAACAGGGGGTTCATCAGATACGCAGTATTTT.